The present T cell receptor beta chain was sequenced within a study of T cells in Graves' hyperthyroidism and ophthalmopathy (dated by TCRdb to the late 2010s). Looking at the study overall: Peripheral blood was collected at initial diagnosis, before any treatment. To identify distinguishing TCR V-J signatures, a discovery cohort of about 100 patients was used, comprising 40 to 45 with Graves' ophthalmopathy and approximately 57 with stable Graves' hyperthyroidism. Thyroid tissue and blood T-cell repertoires from six Graves' hyperthyroidism patients were also compared in the study. Whether ophthalmopathy could be predicted prospectively was tested in an independent validation cohort made up of 18 to 20 hyperthyroidism patients plus 17 patients who later progressed to ophthalmopathy. Following sampling, methimazole starting at 30 mg daily was given to hyperthyroidism patients, and high-dose intravenous methylprednisolone was given to ophthalmopathy patients. According to the paper, TCR Vbeta CDR3 sequencing was carried out on approximately 140 peripheral blood samples, which came from under 50 ophthalmopathy, under 85 hyperthyroidism and approximately 17 progressor patients. For training and testing, the 100 or so patients in the discovery cohort were randomly divided in a 7:3 ratio.

In the germline V gene, CDR1 corresponds to MNHEY and CDR2 to SVGAGI. V and J are truncated by 2 bases and 0 bases respectively, leaving an intervening sequence of 10 bases. Taken from cysteine to phenylalanine, the CDR3 has 16 residues. Of the read, only the CDR3 DNA is kept; its 48 bases are in frame from base 1. Study-level results and caveats: No statistical method was used to fix the sample size in advance, and group allocation was not hidden from the investigators. A 13 V-J signature model separated ophthalmopathy from stable hyperthyroidism, with around 90% sensitivity and 81.08% specificity in cross-validation and 80%/75% in testing. Most expanded thyroid clonotypes (frequency above 0.001) were also detected in blood, a finding suggesting that blood repertoires may reflect thyroid immune responses. During validation, the model predicted progression to ophthalmopathy a median of about 6.5 months ahead of onset, with just under 71% sensitivity and more than 72% specificity.

For this clonotype: Its antigen remains unidentified. Base qualities are not provided; no much larger clone lies one nucleotide away.

Amplification of TCR beta CDR3 regions was carried out from RNA transcripts. A first-round RT-PCR of the TCR CDR3 used the HTBI primer set with the Qiagen OneStep RT-PCR kit. A second multiplex PCR round built the libraries, followed by size selection and purification. Paired-end sequencing of the libraries was performed with 100 bp reads on an Illumina HiSeq2000. Regarding the original processing steps: SOAPnuke was used to process the raw data, throwing out any read that contained adapters or uncalled bases, had a mean Phred below 15, or lacked an exact constant-primer or identifier match. COPE v1.2.5 was used to merge the high-quality paired reads, and each unique nucleotide sequence was defined as a clonotype. MiTCR v1.1 was used to align the clonotypes against IMGT TRBV, TRBD and TRBJ reference segments. Only V-J combinations with frequency above 0.0001, covering about 99% of repertoires, were analysed. A TCS score was defined as the ratio of F50 (clonal expansion) to E x V (chaos), with BLOSUM62-based TCRdist applied between CDR3 peptides within each V-J. Welch's t-statistics and random forest reduced roughly 500 V-J features to roughly 13, which were used in a naive Bayes classifier (R e1071). Starting from the raw public reads, TCRdb applied fastp trimming at Q25, assembled clones with MiXCR and retained in-frame beta chains. Each entry merges the rows of one CDR3 protein and shows their most common DNA and genes. TCRdb's processing, not the study's, gives the V and J calls here. The sample contains approximately 510,000 distinct CDR3 sequences, about 20% of them found a single time. Of the sample, about 25% falls within the top ten clones.

Stable Graves' hyperthyroidism was defined as the absence of progression to ophthalmopathy over 18 months of follow-up. The hyperthyroidism patients were between 18 and 65 years old and newly diagnosed, with a disease duration of less than 2 months. The study excluded patients with uncontrolled infections, other autoimmune diseases, pregnancy or lactation. Diagnoses were established on the basis of clinical symptoms, serum thyroxine and TRAb, thyroid ultrasound, and orbital computed tomography. Ficoll-Paque density gradient centrifugation was used to isolate PBMCs from under 11 ml of fresh peripheral blood. Total RNA was extracted with Trizol reagent, and quality was checked on an Agilent 2100 Bioanalyzer.

This sequence was found in a man aged 18 to 35 with Graves' hyperthyroidism. Sequencing was carried out using blood. The V and J genes are TRBV6-5 and TRBJ2-2; the D gene cannot be named for sure. CDR3 protein: CASSYDPRPNTGELFF. The DNA reads TGTGCCAGCAGTTACGACCCGCGCCCGAACACCGGGGAGCTGTTTTTT.